A selection of T cell receptor beta chains follows, all from one sample in a study of response to subunit inactivated influenza vaccine. TCRdb reanalysed the RT-PCR reads using MiXCR and keeps one entry per CDR3 protein. This table has about 620,000 distinct CDR3 sequences, about an eighth appearing once. The source was PBMCs from blood, collected on the day of vaccination. The source of these receptors is a man aged 50-59 years who received an inactivated influenza vaccine. Each CDR3 is given with its conserved first and last residue. Size tells how often a clone was seen (once, few, many) or the class of an expanded clone, and some rows leave it out.

V gene	clone size	J gene	CDR3 protein
TRBV5-1	few	TRBJ2-3	CASIPGLASDTQYF
TRBV5-6	few	TRBJ1-1	CASSWGGSEAFF
TRBV5-1	NA	TRBJ1-1	CASSFTPLNQGAFAFF
TRBV6-5	few	TRBJ1-4	CASSYLDSPNEKLFF
TRBV20-1	few	TRBJ1-2	CSGKRRGYGYTF
TRBV4-3	NA	TRBJ2-5	CASSQTVAGGRGTQYF
TRBV12-3/TRBV12-4	few	TRBJ2-7	CASRGTSSYEQYF
TRBV6-5	few	TRBJ2-3	CASSSYYSTDTQYF
TRBV28	NA	TRBJ2-2	CASRPGTGSTGELFF
TRBV5-1	NA	TRBJ2-5	CASSTGTNQETQYF
TRBV5-1	few	TRBJ2-3	CASSFSEDTQYF
TRBV10-3	few	TRBJ1-2	CAISESPGGGSLGSYTF
TRBV12-3/TRBV12-4	few	TRBJ2-5	CASSFHGAMETQYF
TRBV7-2	NA	TRBJ2-6	CASSLPSGQPLPKSGANVLTF
TRBV20-1	few	TRBJ2-7	CSARPGQRYEQYF
TRBV20-1	few	TRBJ2-3	CSASKSGGSDTQYF
TRBV12-3/TRBV12-4	NA	TRBJ2-7	CASSLARADRALYEQYF
TRBV20-1	many	TRBJ2-1	CSAWTGGSYNEQFF
TRBV24-1	NA	TRBJ2-1	CATSDLQRGGVYNEQFF
TRBV20-1	many	TRBJ2-3	CSARQDTDTQYF
TRBV7-8	few	TRBJ1-6	CASSTNDRGYNSPLHF
TRBV7-8	few	TRBJ2-1	CASSLSTREQFF
TRBV6-5	NA	TRBJ1-2	CASSYGALYGYTF
TRBV20-1	NA	TRBJ2-3	CSASPVRSTQYF
TRBV24-1	few	TRBJ1-5	CATSAGDRGYNQPQHF
TRBV6-1	NA	TRBJ1-5	CASRVQSNQPQHF
TRBV20-1	few	TRBJ2-7	CSAPRTGFSTGEQYF
TRBV4-2	few	TRBJ2-7	CASSQDLNRGSYEQYF
TRBV28	few	TRBJ2-5	CASTPAGRETQYF
TRBV3-1	NA	TRBJ2-3	CASSQVGRGSADTQYF
TRBV5-1	few	TRBJ1-4	CASSLAPAGRDEKLFF